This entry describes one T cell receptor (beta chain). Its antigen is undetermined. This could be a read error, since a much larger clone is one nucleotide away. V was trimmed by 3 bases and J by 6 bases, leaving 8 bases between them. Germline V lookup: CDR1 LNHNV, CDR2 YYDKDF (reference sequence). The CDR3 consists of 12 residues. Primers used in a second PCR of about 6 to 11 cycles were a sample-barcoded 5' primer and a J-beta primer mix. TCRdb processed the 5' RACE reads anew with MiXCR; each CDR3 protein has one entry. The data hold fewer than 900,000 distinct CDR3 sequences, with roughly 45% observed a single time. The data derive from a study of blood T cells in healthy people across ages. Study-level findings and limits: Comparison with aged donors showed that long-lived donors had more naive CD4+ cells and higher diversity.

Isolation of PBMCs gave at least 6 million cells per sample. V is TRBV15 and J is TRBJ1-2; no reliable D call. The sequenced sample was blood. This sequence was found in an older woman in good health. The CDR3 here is CATSSDIDGYTF. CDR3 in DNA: TGTGCCACCAGCAGCGACATCGATGGCTACACCTTC.